This T cell receptor beta chain was identified in a study of early T cells in non-severe SARS-CoV-2 infection (dated by TCRdb to the early 2020s). A note on the overall study: Because TCR sequencing was done on bulk RNA from unsorted whole blood, the alpha and beta chains could not be paired. What the authors observed across the whole study: VDJdb matching was skewed toward anti-spike CD8 responses, so virus-specific expansions were likely underestimated and private and CD4 specificities were missed.

V lost 3 bases and J lost 1 base; the stretch between them is 9 bases long. Inclusive of the bounding cysteine and phenylalanine, the CDR3 is 14 residues long. The entry retains the CDR3 DNA only, 42 bases that are in frame from base 1. About this clonotype: The antigen it binds to is not known. Per-nucleotide qualities are absent, and no much larger clonotype sits a single base away.

Libraries were made using 5' RACE. The data were produced on a NextSeq 500. The TCR library protocol attached unique molecular identifiers to individual cDNA molecules to correct for sequencing error and PCR bias. TCR alpha and beta chains were both sequenced, and the abundances of alpha and beta sequences in each sample were closely correlated with each other. As for the original processing: Decombinator V4 was used to annotate the V gene, J gene and CDR3 of the TCR sequences. TCRs were defined as expanded if a significant change between any two time points was detected under a Poisson model with p below 0.0001. TCR abundances were normalised to the total number of TCRs sequenced in each sample and reported as counts per million. MAIT TCRs were defined by TRAV1-2 paired with TRAJ12, TRAJ20 or TRAJ33, and iNKT TCRs by TRAV10 paired with TRAJ18. VDJdb, accessed 1 November 2021, was searched for CMV, EBV and SARS-CoV-2 annotated TCRs, with TCRs annotated for multiple antigens excluded. The public reads were quality trimmed at Q25 with fastp and then assembled into clones with MiXCR by TCRdb, keeping productive beta chains. Merged by CDR3 protein, the rows form single entries marked with the most common genes and DNA. TCRdb, not the authors, supplied the V and J calls. Recorded for this sample are approximately 71,000 distinct CDR3 sequences; 12% to 15% of them occurred a single time. Over 13% of the sample comes from the top ten.

The study was a case-control design nested within a healthcare worker cohort in London, UK, with weekly nasopharyngeal swab PCR tests and blood sampling. Healthcare workers were recruited between 23 and 31 March 2020, during the week of the UK lockdown, and were followed weekly for up to roughly 16 weeks. The receptor chain draws on TRBV12-3 or TRBV12-4 and TRBJ1-1; matching of 5 bases hints at TRBD1 as the D gene. Sequencing input: whole blood. The receptor was derived from an adult who was a healthcare worker with PCR-confirmed SARS-CoV-2 infection or an uninfected control (not recorded which). The CDR3 protein is CASSFGHSNTEAFF. The nucleotide sequence reads TGTGCCAGCAGTTTCGGACACTCGAACACTGAAGCTTTCTTT.